The T cell receptor beta chain described here comes from a study of blood T cell repertoires in COVID-19. In the study overall: PBMCs, B-cell-depleted T cells, or T cells provided the cDNA or gDNA that made up the material.

J lost 6 bases, V lost 5 bases, and 10 bases had no gene match. Looked up from germline, CDR1 is LNHDA and CDR2 is SQIVND (reference sequence). The CDR3 totals 15 residues. In the original workflow: Reference gene primers were amplified, and this amplification served to estimate nucleated cell counts. TCRdb's copy holds only in-frame clones and misses some; the assay was immunoSEQ multiplex PCR. That table is the source of V, J and clone size, and D and trimming were worked out from the DNA. The table shows approximately 350,000 clones, with around 90% occurring only once. This chain connects TRBV19 to TRBJ1-2, with 9 positions matching TRBD1. Specimen: peripheral blood. The TCR was taken from a woman aged 18-35 years who had recovered from COVID-19. CDR3 protein: CASSSSGTGIHGYTF. Written as DNA, the CDR3 is TGTGCCAGTAGTTCTTCCGGGACAGGGATCCATGGCTACACCTTC.